These T cell receptor beta chains were read from a single sample in a study of blood T cell repertoires in COVID-19. The assay was immunoSEQ multiplex PCR, and TCRdb's table has in-frame clones only and misses some. The repertoire holds about 42,000 clones, with 92% as singletons. The source material was peripheral blood. The receptors derive from a man aged 45-65 years with active COVID-19. Both conserved end residues are part of each CDR3. Fields, in order: J gene, CDR3 length, V gene, CDR3 protein.

TRBJ2-2 | 15 | TRBV27 | CASSASGQRTGELFF
TRBJ1-1 | 14 | TRBV19 | CASSTQGASTEAFF
TRBJ1-1 | 15 | TRBV7-9 | CASSATGAQNTEAFF
TRBJ2-5 | 15 | TRBV28 | CASSLLLGSQETQYF
TRBJ2-3 | 15 | TRBV6-5 | CASSPFSGRSDTQYF
TRBJ2-1 | 15 | TRBV6-6 | CASRGLAAGGDEQFF
TRBJ2-7 | 13 | TRBV3-1/TRBV3-2 | CASSIVTGGEQYF
TRBJ2-5 | 18 | TRBV28 | CASSFDVLAGGESATQYF
TRBJ2-3 | 13 | TRBV12-3/TRBV12-4 | CASSQDRVLTQYF
TRBJ2-7 | 16 | TRBV19 | CASSALDRGGSYEQYF
TRBJ2-1 | 16 | TRBV15 | CATSRSRGRANNEQFF